This T cell receptor beta chain derives from a study of regulatory T cells in long-lasting Graves disease (dated by TCRdb to about 2021). About the full investigation: In the newly diagnosed Graves' disease group, patients had been taking antithyroid drugs for less than 3 months. TCR sequencing covered 13 persistent and around 20 newly diagnosed Graves' disease patients, around 35 samples in total. The study was conducted in China and was registered as a clinical trial. Patients with persistent Graves' disease were compared with patients with newly diagnosed Graves' disease using TCR sequencing and RNA sequencing of peripheral blood.

Results and caveats for the whole study, not just this receptor: Only the TCR beta chain was sequenced and analyzed. Patients with persistent disease shared more public clonotypes (approximately 2,500) than newly diagnosed patients did (about 970). Preferential use of TRBV28, TRBJ1-2 and TRBJ2-5 was observed in persistent disease, whereas TRBV20-1 and TRBJ2-1 were favored in newly diagnosed disease. Peripheral blood alone was examined, since thyroid tissue, which constituted the primary lesion, could not be accessed. Compared with newly diagnosed patients, patients with persistent Graves' disease had lower TCR Shannon entropy and fewer highly expanded clones, which suggests clonal expansion. The authors noted that the small sample size was a limitation that may lower accuracy.

The time point label for this specimen denotes: newly diagnosed GD, antithyroid drugs for less than 3 months. RNA was extracted from PBMCs in TRIzol for both TCR sequencing and RNA sequencing. Graves' disease was diagnosed according to American Thyroid Association guidelines. Patients for the study were recruited at an endocrinology department in Xi'an, China. Each patient gave about 10 milliliters of peripheral blood, collected in an EDTA anticoagulant tube. Ficoll Paque Plus density gradient separation was used to isolate PBMCs, and no further T cell sorting was done. An Agilent 2100 Bioanalyzer and agarose gel were used to check RNA quality, while a NanoDrop 2000 measured RNA concentration. Trimming leaves V shorter by 3 bases and J shorter by 0 bases, with the junction holding 8 bases beyond the gene matches. CDR1 and CDR2 are read off the germline V gene as KGHSH and LQKENI. Counted from cysteine to phenylalanine, this CDR3 has 17 amino acids. Only the CDR3 portion is preserved as DNA: 51 bases, with reading frame beginning at the first base.

About this clonotype: The clone's antigen remains unknown. No much larger clone is present one base from it, and per-base qualities are unavailable.

Libraries were built with multiplex PCR. These reads were obtained on an Illumina HiSeq 4000. iRepertoire HTBI primers and Arm-PCR amplification of CDR3 regions were used to construct TCR beta libraries. Gel purification was performed on PCR products prior to sequencing. The study's own analysis went as follows. A total of 62 TRBV and 14 TRBJ segments were identified across samples and were used for gene usage analysis of CDR3 amino acid clonotypes. Filtered high-quality paired reads were merged into contigs using COPE and FqMerger. Contigs were aligned with BLAST to IMGT TRBV, TRBD and TRBJ reference genes, and CDR3 was defined per IMGT. Highly expanded clones were defined as clonotypes with a frequency above 0.1%. Shannon entropy served as the measure of repertoire diversity, while the Gini coefficient captured V-J evenness. Clonotypes shared by more than one individual were considered public. TCRdb's own reprocessing of the public reads used fastp at Q25 and MiXCR and kept productive beta chains. Every entry covers one CDR3 protein and lists the most common genes and DNA from its rows. What appears here as the V and J calls and clone size reflects TCRdb's work, not the paper's. The sample yields 550,000 to 600,000 distinct CDR3 sequences; 16% were counted once. 12% of the sample is taken by the ten largest.

This sample also appeared in a second study, on T cells in Graves' hyperthyroidism and ophthalmopathy. The other study reports the following: Graves' hyperthyroidism was defined as stable when no progression to ophthalmopathy occurred over 18 months of follow-up. The hyperthyroidism patients were between 18 and 65 years old and newly diagnosed, with a disease duration of less than 2 months. The study excluded patients with uncontrolled infections, other autoimmune diseases, pregnancy or lactation. Clinical symptoms, serum thyroxine and TRAb, thyroid ultrasound, and orbital computed tomography formed the basis for the diagnoses. For the first round of RT-PCR on the TCR CDR3, the HTBI primer set was used together with the Qiagen OneStep RT-PCR kit. Blood samples also contained most of the expanded thyroid clonotypes (frequency above 0.001), which suggests that blood repertoires may reflect thyroid immune responses. A 13 V-J signature model separated ophthalmopathy from stable hyperthyroidism, with about 88% sensitivity and 81% to 82% specificity in cross-validation and 80%/75% in testing. In validation, the model predicted progression to ophthalmopathy with approximately 70% sensitivity and 72.22% specificity, a median of about 6.7 months before onset. To identify distinguishing TCR V-J signatures, a discovery cohort of 100 patients was used, comprising 43 with Graves' ophthalmopathy and under 60 with stable Graves' hyperthyroidism. An independent validation cohort of under 20 hyperthyroidism patients and approximately 16 patients who later progressed to ophthalmopathy tested prospective prediction of ophthalmopathy. For training and testing, the roughly 100 patients in the discovery cohort were randomly divided in a 7:3 ratio. The study also compared thyroid tissue and blood T-cell repertoires from several Graves' hyperthyroidism patients. After sampling, hyperthyroidism patients received methimazole starting at 30 mg daily, and ophthalmopathy patients received high-dose intravenous methylprednisolone. Libraries were constructed in a second round of multiplex PCR, after which size selection and purification were carried out. The libraries were sequenced on an Illumina HiSeq2000 using paired-end 100 bp reads. SOAPnuke was used to process the raw data, with reads discarded if the reads contained adapters or uncalled bases, had a mean Phred below 15, or lacked an exact constant-primer or identifier match. COPE v1.2.5 was used to merge high-quality paired reads, and clonotypes were defined as unique nucleotide sequences. Clonotypes were aligned to IMGT TRBV, TRBD and TRBJ reference segments using MiTCR v1.1. The analysis included only V-J combinations with a frequency above 0.0001, which together covered roughly 99% of the repertoires. A TCS score was defined as the ratio between F50 (clonal expansion) and ExV (chaos), using BLOSUM62-based TCRdist between CDR3 peptides within each V-J. Welch's t-statistics and random forest reduced approximately 520 V-J features to about 13, which were used in a naive Bayes classifier (R e1071). Sample size was not statistically predetermined, and blinding of investigators to group allocation was not performed. According to the paper, TCR Vbeta CDR3 sequencing was carried out on 135 peripheral blood samples, which came from 40 to 45 ophthalmopathy, about 75 hyperthyroidism and about 17 progressor patients.

This material consisted of peripheral blood mononuclear cells (PBMCs), taken at new diagnosis, from a patient treated with antithyroid drugs. The receptor chain draws on TRBV18 and TRBJ2-7; 10 of the junction bases match TRBD2. The sequence derives from a man aged 18 to 30 with Graves disease. Donor details come from another sample of the same person, matched by shared clones. The nucleotide sequence is TGTGCCAGCTCACCCCCGGGACTAGCGCCGAGCTCCTACGAGCAGTACTTC. Its product reads: CASSPPGLAPSSYEQYF.